This paragraph covers one TCR beta chain sequence. Its antigen is unknown. Time point reported: newly diagnosed GD, antithyroid drugs for less than 3 months. With RNA extracted from PBMCs as input, the TCR library was made. Deletions cut 5 bases from V and 2 bases from J, with 13 bases between. Germline V gene lookup returns CDR1 SQVTM and CDR2 ANQGSEA. The CDR3 has 13 residues. This record belongs to a study of regulatory T cells in long-lasting Graves disease. Regarding the study as a whole: Persistent cases favored TRBV28, TRBJ1-2 and TRBJ2-5. Sampling was limited to peripheral blood rather than thyroid tissue.

For TCR beta, libraries came from iRepertoire HTBI primers and Arm-PCR of CDR3 regions. MiXCR was run by TCRdb on the multiplex PCR reads, yielding one entry per CDR3 protein. The sample shows approximately 480,000 distinct CDR3 sequences, about 16% of them seen only once. The same sample was also studied in work on T cells in Graves' hyperthyroidism and ophthalmopathy.

The source was peripheral blood mononuclear cells (PBMCs), collected at new diagnosis, from a patient treated with antithyroid drugs. This rearrangement joins TRBV29-1 to TRBJ2-7; no firm D call. The sequence was obtained from a middle-aged man with Graves disease. The CDR3 loop reads CSVSETYPYEQYF. DNA of the CDR3: TGCAGCGTTTCGGAGACTTACCCCTACGAGCAGTACTTC.